This T cell receptor beta chain is drawn from a study of CD8 T cells in ankylosing spondylitis. Quantitative 5'-RACE was performed with molecular barcodes, and it yielded the TCR beta libraries. TCRdb re-derived calls from the 5' RACE reads in MiXCR, one entry per CDR3 protein. The profile covers hundreds of thousands of distinct CDR3 sequences, with roughly 10% appearing a single time and approximately 20% taken by the ten largest. The CDR3 consists of 14 residues. The germline V and J ends were trimmed by 8 bases and 0 bases, with 8 bases remaining between them. This clonotype was seen at least ten times. What it binds is not known. General observations from the study: There was reportedly significant enrichment of clones that were disease-linked in matched ankylosing spondylitis synovial fluid. What appeared characteristic of ankylosing spondylitis blood was a TCR beta motif of eight highly homologous variants.

The clonotype originates from a male donor with ankylosing spondylitis or in good health (not recorded which). J is TRBJ2-6 and V is TRBV12-3 or TRBV12-4; D not certain. Sequencing input: blood, either unsorted or a sorted T cell fraction (not recorded which). The CDR3 sequence is CASHQSSGANVLTF. The CDR3 nucleotides are TGTGCCAGCCATCAGAGCTCTGGGGCCAACGTCCTGACTTTC.